This T cell receptor (beta chain) was sequenced for a study of radiotherapy plus CTLA-4 blockade in lung cancer. The repertoire was sequenced with immunoSEQ multiplex PCR; TCRdb's copy has only in-frame clones and lacks some. The table records around 37,000 clones, roughly three quarters of them present only once. Sequenced material: peripheral blood, taken from a patient treated with radiotherapy plus ipilimumab. This receptor was identified in a human donor with non-small cell lung cancer that progressed on radiotherapy plus ipilimumab.

The CDR3: CASSSDGPLGQYF. The CDR3 DNA sequence: TGTGCCAGCAGTTCCGATGGGCCCCTAGGGCAGTACTTC. The chain is built from TRBV6-5 and TRBJ2-7; D ambiguous. The V gene lost 4 bases and the J gene lost 9 bases, with 16 bases spanning the gap. CDR1 MNHEY and CDR2 SVGAGI come from the germline V gene. The CDR3 contains 13 residues.